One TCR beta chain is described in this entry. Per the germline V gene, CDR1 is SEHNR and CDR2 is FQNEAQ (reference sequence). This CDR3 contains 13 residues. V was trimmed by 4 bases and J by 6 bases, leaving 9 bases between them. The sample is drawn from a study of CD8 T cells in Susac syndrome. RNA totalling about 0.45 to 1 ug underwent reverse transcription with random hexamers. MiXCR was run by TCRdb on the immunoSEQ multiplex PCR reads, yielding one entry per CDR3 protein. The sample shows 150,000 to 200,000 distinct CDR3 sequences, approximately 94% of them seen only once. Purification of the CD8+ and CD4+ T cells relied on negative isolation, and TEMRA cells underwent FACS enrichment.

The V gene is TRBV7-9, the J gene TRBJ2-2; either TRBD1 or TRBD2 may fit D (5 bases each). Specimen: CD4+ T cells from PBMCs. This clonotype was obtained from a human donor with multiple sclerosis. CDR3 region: CASSWGPPGELFF. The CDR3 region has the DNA TGTGCCAGCAGCTGGGGACCTCCCGGGGAGCTGTTTTTT.